This entry lists 22 T cell receptor beta chains sequenced from one sample in a study of shared clonotypes between healthy human individuals. Produced via immunoSEQ multiplex PCR; TCRdb's table is partial and in-frame only. The sample lists about 2.1 million clones, 85% to 95% occurring once. Naive CD8 populations comprised CD45RO-negative cells positively selected for CCR7, excluding terminally differentiated effector memory CD45RA+ cells. Sequenced: naive CD8+ T cells from PBMCs. These receptors were obtained from a man aged 18 to 30 in good health. Some clones in this sample may be carry-over from other donors' samples.

The chain links TRBV10-3 to TRBJ2-7; D may be TRBD2 (5 bases). The CDR3 has 14 residues. The V end was cut by 10 bases, the J end by 0 bases, with 16 bases between. CDR1 ENHRY and CDR2 SYGVKD come from the germline V gene. CDR3 sequence (DNA): TGTGCCACCACGGACGCGGGTTACTCCTACGAGCAGTACTTC. As protein: CATTDAGYSYEQYF.

Regarding this clone: Other nucleotide sequences from this sample produce the same CDR3. This rearrangement joins TRBV6-5 to TRBJ2-1; 9 bases align to TRBD2. This CDR3 has 15 residues. Germline assignment: CDR1 MNHEY and CDR2 SVGAGI. The J segment lost 2 bases and the V segment lost 5 bases, leaving 4 bases of the junction unmatched. The CDR3 DNA is TGTGCCAGCAGTCTCAGACTAGCGGCCTACAATGAGCAGTTCTTC. Translating gives CASSLRLAAYNEQFF.

The chain uses TRBV7-2 and TRBJ2-7; perhaps D is TRBD1 or TRBD2 (6 bases each). Germline V gene lookup returns CDR1 SGHTA and CDR2 FQGNSA. The CDR3 has 16 residues. Trimming took off 1 base at V and 2 bases at J, with 15 bases between the two ends. The CDR3 loop reads CASSLGSPGEAYEQYF. For the CDR3, the DNA is TGTGCCAGCAGCTTAGGCAGCCCAGGGGAGGCCTACGAGCAGTACTTC.

The chain carries TRBV9 and TRBJ1-2; no clear D. Trimming left V 0 bases short and J 6 bases short, with 27 bases between. This CDR3 is 19 amino acids long. CDR1 is SGDLS and CDR2 is YYNGEE in the germline V gene. CDR3 sequence reads: CASSVGFSQLTVHGNGYTF. DNA of the CDR3: TGTGCCAGCAGCGTAGGTTTTAGTCAATTGACCGTCCATGGGAATGGCTACACCTTC.

The chain combines TRBV28 with TRBJ2-1; D remains ambiguous. This CDR3 region has 14 residues. Germline CDR1 and CDR2: MDHEN and SYDVKM. V gave up 3 bases and J gave up 8 bases, with 14 bases separating them. The CDR3 DNA reads as TGTGCCAGCAGTTTTACACGTAATCGGGATGAGCAGTTCTTC. It is translated as CASSFTRNRDEQFF.

The rearrangement uses TRBV27 and TRBJ1-2, with D possibly being TRBD1 (5 bases). Trimming cost V 5 bases and J 4 bases, with 14 bases left between them. Per germline, CDR1 MNHEY and CDR2 SMNVEV (reference sequence). The CDR3 has 14 residues. CDR3 sequence reads: CASSDRDGTYGYTF. CDR3 sequence (DNA): TGTGCCAGCAGTGACCGGGACGGGACCTATGGCTACACCTTC.

The chain carries TRBV21-1 and TRBJ2-4; TRBD2 reflects the table's D call only, with no check against the DNA. TRBV21-1 counts as a pseudogene. There are 23 residues in the CDR3. CDR3 sequence (DNA): TGTGCCAGCGCTCCTGTACTAGCGGGAGGACCCGGCCATGGGTTTTTGGTCAAAAACATTCAGTACTTC. This translates into CASAPVLAGGPGHGFLVKNIQYF.

The V call is TRBV14, the J call TRBJ2-1; D not resolved. Germline assignment: CDR1 SGHDN and CDR2 FVKESK. V was cut by 4 bases and J by 2 bases, with 9 bases left in between. The CDR3 totals 14 residues. The chain's CDR3 is CASSLTVPYNEQFF. The CDR3 bases are TGTGCCAGCAGCCTGACCGTTCCCTACAATGAGCAGTTCTTC.

This clone turned up a few times. The V call is TRBV7-3, the J call TRBJ2-2; 11 bases match TRBD2. This CDR3 region has 19 residues. CDR1 and CDR2 (germline): SGHTA, FQGTGA. The V and J ends lost 3 bases and 2 bases, in that order; junction bases with no gene match: 11. This CDR3 is CASSFSGTSGTLNTGELFF. The CDR3, as DNA: TGTGCCAGCAGCTTTAGCGGGACTAGCGGAACACTCAACACCGGGGAGCTGTTTTTT.

Here the CDR3 DNA reads TGTGCCAGCAGACTCCATCTAGCGGGAGACTCTGAGCAGTTCTTC. Translated, it gives CASRLHLAGDSEQFF. V and J are TRBV28 and TRBJ2-1, with 10 bases identical to TRBD2. Germline CDR1 reads MDHEN; CDR2 reads SYDVKM. V lost 6 bases to trimming and J lost 9 bases; unmatched junction nucleotides: 11. The CDR3 has 15 residues.

The chain combines TRBV11-2 with TRBJ2-1; D might be TRBD1 or TRBD2, each matching 5 bases. Trimming removed 4 bases from V and 3 bases from J, with 25 bases in between. CDR1 is SGHAT, CDR2 FQNNGV, per germline. CDR3 length: 19 residues. The CDR3 loop is CASSSPFVLGAVSYNEQFF. The CDR3 DNA reads TGTGCCAGCAGCTCCCCATTCGTCCTCGGGGCGGTTAGCTACAATGAGCAGTTCTTC. Together with reference TRBV11-2 and TRBJ2-1, the CDR3 gives the full variable domain: EAGVAQSPRYKIIEKRQSVAFWCNPISGHATLYWYQQILGQGPKLLIQFQNNGVVDDSQLPKDRFSAERLKGVDSTLKIQPAKLEDSAVYLCASSSPFVLGAVSYNEQFFGPGTRLTVL.

The chain is built from TRBV29-1 and TRBJ2-1, with a tentative D call TRBD2 (5 bases). CDR1 and CDR2 from the germline V gene are SQVTM and ANQGSEA. With 4 bases removed from V and 0 bases from J, the gap between germline ends came to 13 bases. This CDR3 has 15 residues. CDR3 sequence reads: CSVGTSRSSYNEQFF. In DNA, the CDR3 is TGCAGCGTTGGGACTTCCAGGAGCTCCTACAATGAGCAGTTCTTC.

The V and J genes are TRBV5-1 and TRBJ1-1, with TRBD1 matching over 9 bases. Germline CDR1 SGHRS, CDR2 YFSETQ. The CDR3 contains 18 residues. After removal of 0 bases from V and 2 bases from J, the junction contained 11 bases not matched to a gene. The CDR3 loop reads CASSLDGTGTFTNTEAFF. CDR3 coding DNA: TGCGCCAGCAGCTTGGATGGGACAGGGACATTTACAAACACTGAAGCTTTCTTT. The entire variable domain, with the rest obtained from reference TRBV5-1 and TRBJ1-1, is as follows: KAGVTQTPRYLIKTRGQQVTLSCSPISGHRSVSWYQQTPGQGLQFLFEYFSETQRNKGNFPGRFSGRQFSNSRSEMNVSTLELGDSALYLCASSLDGTGTFTNTEAFFGQGTRLTVV.

This clone turned up a few times. The same CDR3 also results from other DNA sequences found in this sample. The chain carries TRBV7-3 and TRBJ1-2; TRBD1 matches at 9 bases. This CDR3 spans 13 amino acids. Germline loops: CDR1 SGHTA, CDR2 FQGTGA. Losses at the gene ends were 5 bases for V and 7 bases for J; bases not matched to a gene: 5. In DNA form, the CDR3 reads TGTGCCAGCAGCCCGACAGGGGGAGGTGGCTACACCTTC. Amino acids: CASSPTGGGGYTF. The full variable domain, rest sourced from reference TRBV7-3 and TRBJ1-2, is GAGVSQTPSNKVTEKGKYVELRCDPISGHTALYWYRQSLGQGPEFLIYFQGTGAADDSGLPNDRFFAVRPEGSVSTLKIQRTERGDSAVYLCASSPTGGGGYTFGSGTRLTVV.

This chain joins TRBV27 and TRBJ2-7; D may be TRBD1 (6 bases). Trimming removed 6 bases from V and 3 bases from J, with 12 bases in between. From germline, CDR1 is MNHEY and CDR2 SMNVEV (reference sequence). The CDR3 extends over 13 amino acids. In DNA, the CDR3 is TGTGCCAGCAGCAGACAGGCCCGCTACGAGCAGTACTTC. Translated: CASSRQARYEQYF.

The chain couples TRBV29-1 to TRBJ2-1, with 8 bases identical to TRBD2. The germline gives CDR1 SQVTM, CDR2 ANQGSEA. This CDR3 is built from 18 residues. J lost 2 bases, V lost 0 bases, and 12 bases had no gene match. This CDR3 is CSVEDPGRAGVAYNEQFF. The CDR3 region has the DNA TGCAGCGTTGAAGATCCAGGGAGAGCGGGAGTCGCCTACAATGAGCAGTTCTTC.

V gene TRBV28 combines with J gene TRBJ2-7; TRBD2 is a possible D gene (5 bases). Germline lookup yields CDR1 MDHEN and CDR2 SYDVKM. CDR3 length: 13 amino acids. The germline V and J ends were trimmed by 2 bases and 4 bases, with 9 bases remaining between them. The CDR3 DNA reads TGTGCCAGCAGTTTACCCCCGGGGTACGAGCAGTACTTC. Translated, it gives CASSLPPGYEQYF.

This chain connects TRBV14 to TRBJ2-1; D tentatively reads TRBD1 or TRBD2 (5 bases each). V lost 5 bases and J 10 bases, leaving 12 bases between the germline ends. Looked up from germline, CDR1 is SGHDN and CDR2 is FVKESK. This CDR3 comprises 12 residues. CDR3 in DNA: TGTGCCAGCAGCACTCGGGGCGGAGAGCAGTTCTTC. Residues: CASSTRGGEQFF. Looking up the rest from reference TRBV14 and TRBJ2-1 gives the full variable domain: EAGVTQFPSHSVIEKGQTVTLRCDPISGHDNLYWYRRVMGKEIKFLLHFVKESKQDESGMPNNRFLAERTGGTYSTLKVQPAELEDSGVYFCASSTRGGEQFFGPGTRLTVL.

This sequence joins TRBV5-1 and TRBJ2-7; 10 nucleotides align to TRBD2. After removal of 5 bases from V and 6 bases from J, the junction contained 5 bases not matched to a gene. Germline V gene data show CDR1 as SGHRS and CDR2 as YFSETQ. The CDR3 contains 13 residues. Here the CDR3 DNA reads TGCGCCAGCAGTCAAAAGCGGGAGGGCGAGCAGTACTTC. Protein product: CASSQKREGEQYF.

V gene TRBV27 combines with J gene TRBJ2-1; D not resolved. Trimming pared 1 base from V and 8 bases from J, leaving 24 bases between. Germline V gene data show CDR1 as MNHEY and CDR2 as SMNVEV (reference sequence). The CDR3 sequence is 18 residues long. The CDR3 region has the DNA TGTGCCAGCAGTTTATTTGGATTTAAAAACGCAAGGAGCTATGAGCAGTTCTTC. This codes for CASSLFGFKNARSYEQFF.

The rearrangement joins TRBV27 to TRBJ2-7, with unresolved D. Germline lookup yields CDR1 MNHEY and CDR2 SMNVEV (reference sequence). There are 15 residues in the CDR3. V was shortened by 1 base and J by 2 bases, with 12 bases between the two germline ends. In nucleotides, the CDR3 is TGTGCCAGCAGTTTATTTGCAGGTCCAGCCTACGAGCAGTACTTC. Its protein is CASSLFAGPAYEQYF.

The V gene is TRBV7-6, the J gene TRBJ1-4, with no clear D. Germline values: CDR1 SGHVS, CDR2 FNYEAQ. This CDR3 comprises 11 residues. V was trimmed by 4 bases and J by 7 bases, leaving 4 bases between them. CDR3 sequence: CASSSGEKLFF. CDR3 bases: TGTGCCAGCAGCTCAGGTGAAAAACTGTTTTTT.